The 5 T cell receptor beta chains below were found in one sample sequenced in a study of OX40 agonist ivuxolimab in advanced cancers. Method: immunoSEQ multiplex PCR; TCRdb's copy keeps in-frame clones and lacks some. The table includes 80,000 or so clones, about 90% detected once. The specimen was CD4+ or CD8+ T cells sorted from blood, collected in a trial of the OX40 agonist ivuxolimab. These receptors originate from an adult with an advanced solid tumor such as melanoma, head and neck, liver or kidney cancer.

V is TRBV4-3 and J is TRBJ1-2; no clear D gene. The length of the CDR3 is 15 residues. The germline CDR1 and CDR2 sequences are LGHNA and YSLEER. Trimming removed 0 bases from V and 9 bases from J, with 17 bases in between. The CDR3 DNA follows: TGCGCCAGCAGCCAAGAGATCACATTGGCAGAGCGCTACACCTTC. It specifies CASSQEITLAERYTF.

The chain employs TRBV2 and TRBJ1-1; TRBD1 matches 7 bases. The ends lost 5 bases at V and 2 bases at J; junction bases unmatched: 5. Germline V gives CDR1 SNHLY, CDR2 FYNNEI. The length of the CDR3 is 14 residues. The CDR3 region is CASSPQGDNTEAFF. CDR3 DNA: TGTGCCAGCAGTCCCCAGGGGGATAACACTGAAGCTTTCTTT.

The V gene is TRBV29-1, the J gene TRBJ1-1, with D possibly being TRBD1 (5 bases). The CDR3 loop spans 12 amino acids. V lost 7 bases and J 10 bases, leaving 19 bases between the germline ends. Per germline, CDR1 SQVTM and CDR2 ANQGSEA. Written as DNA, the CDR3 is TGCAGCGGAAAGGAAGGGGAGGGAGTAGCTTTCTTT. As protein: CSGKEGEGVAFF.

The CDR3 sequence: CASSYRVPRYNSPLHF. DNA for the CDR3: TGTGCCAGCAGTTATCGGGTTCCACGGTATAATTCACCCCTCCACTTT. The chain has TRBV6-5 and TRBJ1-6; D unresolved. Per the germline V gene, CDR1 is MNHEY and CDR2 is SVGAGI. The CDR3 is made up of 16 amino acids. V was cut by 3 bases and J by 4 bases, with 13 bases left in between.

The chain employs TRBV11-2 and TRBJ2-3; TRBD1 agrees at 10 bases. This CDR3 region has 15 residues. Germline V gene lookup returns CDR1 SGHAT and CDR2 FQNNGV. Trimming removed 5 bases from V and 5 bases from J; junction bases left unmatched: 7. The CDR3 bases are TGTGCCAGCAGCCTTCGGGACAGGGGAGGAGATACGCAGTATTTT. Translation: CASSLRDRGGDTQYF.